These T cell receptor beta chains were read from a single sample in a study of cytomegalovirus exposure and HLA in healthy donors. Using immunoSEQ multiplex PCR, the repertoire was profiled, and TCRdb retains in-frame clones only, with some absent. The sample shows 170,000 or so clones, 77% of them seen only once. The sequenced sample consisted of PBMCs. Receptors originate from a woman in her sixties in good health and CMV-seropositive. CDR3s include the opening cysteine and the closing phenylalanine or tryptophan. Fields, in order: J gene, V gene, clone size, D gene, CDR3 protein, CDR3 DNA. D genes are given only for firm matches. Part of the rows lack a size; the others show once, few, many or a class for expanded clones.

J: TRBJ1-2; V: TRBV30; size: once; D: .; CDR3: CAWTPGRPPHGYTF; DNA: TGTGCCTGGACCCCGGGTCGCCCCCCCCATGGCTACACCTTC
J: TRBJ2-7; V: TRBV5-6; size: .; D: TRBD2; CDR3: CASSPTGLASYEQYF; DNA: TGTGCCAGCAGCCCCACGGGACTAGCTTCCTACGAGCAGTACTTC
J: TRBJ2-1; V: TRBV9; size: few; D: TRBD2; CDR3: CASSVVIGSGSKDEQFF; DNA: TGTGCCAGCAGCGTAGTAATCGGGAGCGGGAGTAAGGATGAGCAGTTCTTC
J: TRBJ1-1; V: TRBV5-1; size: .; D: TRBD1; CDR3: CASSLAGGRSNTEAFF; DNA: TGCGCCAGCAGCTTGGCAGGGGGACGGTCGAACACTGAAGCTTTCTTT
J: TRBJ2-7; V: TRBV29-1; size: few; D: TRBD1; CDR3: CSVAVGTGNYEQYF; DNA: TGCAGCGTTGCAGTTGGGACAGGAAACTACGAGCAGTACTTC
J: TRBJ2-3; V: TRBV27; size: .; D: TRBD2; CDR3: CASSRLAGRADTQYF; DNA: TGTGCCAGCAGTAGACTAGCGGGGCGCGCAGATACGCAGTATTTT
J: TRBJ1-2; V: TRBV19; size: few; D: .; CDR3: CASSIGGGLSGGYTF; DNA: TGTGCCAGTAGTATAGGGGGGGGCCTTAGCGGTGGCTACACCTTC
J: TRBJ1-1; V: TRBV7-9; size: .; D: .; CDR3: CASSLGVTEGAFF; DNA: TGTGCCAGCAGCTTAGGGGTTACGGAGGGGGCTTTCTTT
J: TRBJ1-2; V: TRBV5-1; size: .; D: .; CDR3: CASSRGGIGEAASGGYTF; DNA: TGCGCCAGCAGCCGAGGTGGCATTGGGGAGGCGGCTTCCGGTGGCTACACCTTC
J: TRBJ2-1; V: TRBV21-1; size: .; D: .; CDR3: CASSKVSVSSYNEQFF; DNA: TGTGCCAGCAGCAAAGTGTCGGTGAGCTCCTACAATGAGCAGTTCTTC
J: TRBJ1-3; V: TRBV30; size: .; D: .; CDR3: CAWSGTGNTIYF; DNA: TGTGCCTGGAGTGGGACAGGAAACACCATATATTTT
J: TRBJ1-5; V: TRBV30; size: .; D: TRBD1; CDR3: CAWSMSGTGNQPQHF; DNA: TGTGCCTGGAGTATGTCCGGGACAGGTAATCAGCCCCAGCATTTT
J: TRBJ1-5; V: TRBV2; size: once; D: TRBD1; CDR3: CASRGDSINQPQHF; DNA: TGTGCCAGCAGGGGGGACAGTATTAATCAGCCCCAGCATTTT
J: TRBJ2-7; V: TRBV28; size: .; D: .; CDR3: CASSPDRAYEQYF; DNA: TGTGCCAGCAGTCCCGACAGAGCCTACGAGCAGTACTTC
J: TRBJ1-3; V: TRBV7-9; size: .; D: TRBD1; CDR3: CASSFDRAGNTIYF; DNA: TGTGCCAGCAGCTTCGACAGGGCTGGAAACACCATATATTTT
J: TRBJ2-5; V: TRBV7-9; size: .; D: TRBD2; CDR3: CSSTARVLAGKVYQETQYF; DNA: TGTTCCAGCACCGCGAGGGTATTAGCGGGAAAAGTGTACCAAGAGACCCAGTACTTC
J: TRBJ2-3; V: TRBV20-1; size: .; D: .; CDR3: CSATLEDTQYF; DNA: TGCAGTGCCACCCTAGAAGATACGCAGTATTTT
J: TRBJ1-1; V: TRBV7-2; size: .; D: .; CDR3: CASSLSAGRDTEAFF; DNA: TGTGCCAGCAGCTTATCCGCCGGGAGGGACACTGAAGCTTTCTTT
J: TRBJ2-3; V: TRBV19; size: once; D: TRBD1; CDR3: CASSLGQGGTDTQYF; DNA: TGTGCCAGTAGCCTCGGACAGGGGGGCACAGATACGCAGTATTTT
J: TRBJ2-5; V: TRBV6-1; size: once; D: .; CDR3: CASSGTGRGVQETQYF; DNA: TGTGCCAGCAGTGGGACAGGGAGGGGGGTCCAAGAGACCCAGTACTTC
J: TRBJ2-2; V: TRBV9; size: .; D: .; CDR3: CASLDPNTGELFF; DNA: TGTGCCAGCTTAGATCCGAACACCGGGGAGCTGTTTTTT
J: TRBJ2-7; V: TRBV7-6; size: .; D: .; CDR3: CASSLGASSYEQYF; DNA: TGTGCCAGCAGCTTAGGGGCCAGCTCCTACGAGCAGTACTTC
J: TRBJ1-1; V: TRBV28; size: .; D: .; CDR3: CASSLEVQGPFF; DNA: TGTGCCAGCAGTTTAGAGGTACAGGGCCCCTTTTTT
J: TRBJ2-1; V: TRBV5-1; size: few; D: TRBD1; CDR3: CASSSPGQGLGQFF; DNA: TGCGCCAGCAGCTCGCCAGGACAGGGGCTTGGGCAGTTCTTC
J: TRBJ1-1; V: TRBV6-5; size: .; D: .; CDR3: CASSSTTALNTEAFF; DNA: TGTGCCAGCAGTTCCACGACAGCCTTGAACACTGAAGCTTTCTTT
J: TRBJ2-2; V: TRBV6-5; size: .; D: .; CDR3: CASTYGGLTGELFF; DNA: TGTGCCAGCACATACGGCGGGCTCACCGGGGAGCTGTTTTTT
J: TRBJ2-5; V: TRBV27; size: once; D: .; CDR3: CASSRTGISKTQYF; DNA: TGTGCCAGCAGCAGAACAGGGATCAGTAAGACCCAGTACTTC
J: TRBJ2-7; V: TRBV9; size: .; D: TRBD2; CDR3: CASSVDGASGAYEQYF; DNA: TGTGCCAGCAGCGTAGACGGAGCTAGCGGGGCCTACGAGCAGTACTTC